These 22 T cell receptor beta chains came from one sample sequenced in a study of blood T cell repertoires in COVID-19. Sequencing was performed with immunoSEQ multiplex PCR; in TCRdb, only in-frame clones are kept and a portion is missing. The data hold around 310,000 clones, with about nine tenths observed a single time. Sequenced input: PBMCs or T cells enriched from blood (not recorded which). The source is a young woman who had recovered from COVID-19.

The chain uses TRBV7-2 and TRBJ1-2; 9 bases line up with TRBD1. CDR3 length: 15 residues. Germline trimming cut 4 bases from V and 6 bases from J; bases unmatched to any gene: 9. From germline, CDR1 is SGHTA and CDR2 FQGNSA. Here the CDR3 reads CASSSTAGQGNGYTF. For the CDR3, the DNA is TGTGCCAGCAGCTCCACTGCTGGACAGGGGAATGGCTACACCTTC.

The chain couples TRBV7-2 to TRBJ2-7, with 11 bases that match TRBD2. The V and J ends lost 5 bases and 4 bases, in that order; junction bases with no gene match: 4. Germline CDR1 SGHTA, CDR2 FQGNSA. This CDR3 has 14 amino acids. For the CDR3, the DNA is TGTGCCAGCAGCGTCACTAGCGGGAGTTACGAGCAGTACTTC. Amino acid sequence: CASSVTSGSYEQYF.

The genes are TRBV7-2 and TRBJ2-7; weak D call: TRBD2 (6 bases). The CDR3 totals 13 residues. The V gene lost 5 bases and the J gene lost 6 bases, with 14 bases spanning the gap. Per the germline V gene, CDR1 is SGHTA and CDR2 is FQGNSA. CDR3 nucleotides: TGTGCCAGCAGCCCCCTGACTAGATCCGAGCAGTACTTC. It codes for CASSPLTRSEQYF. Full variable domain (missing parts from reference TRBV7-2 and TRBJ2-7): GAGVSQSPSNKVTEKGKDVELRCDPISGHTALYWYRQSLGQGLEFLIYFQGNSAPDKSGLPSDRFSAERTGGSVSTLTIQRTQQEDSAVYLCASSPLTRSEQYFGPGTRLTVT.

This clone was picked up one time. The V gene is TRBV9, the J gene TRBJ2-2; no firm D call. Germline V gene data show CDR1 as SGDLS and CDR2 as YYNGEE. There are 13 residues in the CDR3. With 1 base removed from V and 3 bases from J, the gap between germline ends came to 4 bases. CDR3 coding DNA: TGTGCCAGCAGCGTATATGACACCGGGGAGCTGTTTTTT. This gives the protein CASSVYDTGELFF.

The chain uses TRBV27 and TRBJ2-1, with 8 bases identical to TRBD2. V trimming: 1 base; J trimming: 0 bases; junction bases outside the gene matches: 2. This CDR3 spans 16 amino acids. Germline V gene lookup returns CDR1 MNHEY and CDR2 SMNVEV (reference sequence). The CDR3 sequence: CASSLYGRASYNEQFF. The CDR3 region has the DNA TGTGCCAGCAGTTTATACGGGAGGGCCTCCTACAATGAGCAGTTCTTC.

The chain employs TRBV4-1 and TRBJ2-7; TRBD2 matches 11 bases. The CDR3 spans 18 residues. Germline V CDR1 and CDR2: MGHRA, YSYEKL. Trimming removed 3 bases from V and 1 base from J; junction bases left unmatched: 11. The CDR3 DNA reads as TGCGCCAGCAGCCATAGGGGTCTGGGACTAGCGGATTCCTACGAGCAGTACTTC. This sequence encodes CASSHRGLGLADSYEQYF.

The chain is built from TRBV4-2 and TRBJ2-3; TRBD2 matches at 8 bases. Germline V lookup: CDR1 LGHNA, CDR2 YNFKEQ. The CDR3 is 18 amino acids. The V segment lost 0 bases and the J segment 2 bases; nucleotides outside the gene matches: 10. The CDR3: CASSQDPSSGPYTDTQYF. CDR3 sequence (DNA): TGTGCCAGCAGCCAAGATCCATCTAGCGGGCCGTACACAGATACGCAGTATTTT.

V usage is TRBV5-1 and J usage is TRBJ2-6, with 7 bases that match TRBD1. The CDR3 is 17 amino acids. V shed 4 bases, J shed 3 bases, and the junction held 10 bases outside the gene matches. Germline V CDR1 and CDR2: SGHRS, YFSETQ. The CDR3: CASSIPGTAGGANVLTF. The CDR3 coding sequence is TGCGCCAGCAGCATACCAGGGACAGCTGGTGGGGCCAACGTCCTGACTTTC.

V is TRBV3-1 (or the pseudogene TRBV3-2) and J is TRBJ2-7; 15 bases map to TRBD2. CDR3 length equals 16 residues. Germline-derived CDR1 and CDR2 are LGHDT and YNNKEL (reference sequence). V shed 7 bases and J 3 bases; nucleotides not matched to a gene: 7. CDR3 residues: CASTPGLAGGLYEQYF. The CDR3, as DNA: TGTGCCAGCACCCCGGGACTAGCGGGAGGCCTCTACGAGCAGTACTTC.

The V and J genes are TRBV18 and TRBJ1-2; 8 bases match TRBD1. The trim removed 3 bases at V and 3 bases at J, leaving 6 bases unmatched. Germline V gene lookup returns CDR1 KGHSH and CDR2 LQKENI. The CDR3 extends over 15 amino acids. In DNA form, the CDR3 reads TGTGCCAGCTCACCCGGACAGGGAACGGACTATGGCTACACCTTC. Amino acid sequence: CASSPGQGTDYGYTF. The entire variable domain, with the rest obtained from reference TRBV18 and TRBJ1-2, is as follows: NAGVMQNPRHLVRRRGQEARLRCSPMKGHSHVYWYRQLPEEGLKFMVYLQKENIIDESGMPKERFSAEFPKEGPSILRIQQVVRGDSAAYFCASSPGQGTDYGYTFGSGTRLTVV.

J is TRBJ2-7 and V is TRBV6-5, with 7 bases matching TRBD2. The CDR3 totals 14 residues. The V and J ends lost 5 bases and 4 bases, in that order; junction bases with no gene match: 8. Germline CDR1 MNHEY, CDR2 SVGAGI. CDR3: CASSPYRTRYEQYF. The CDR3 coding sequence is TGTGCCAGCAGTCCCTATAGGACTAGGTACGAGCAGTACTTC.

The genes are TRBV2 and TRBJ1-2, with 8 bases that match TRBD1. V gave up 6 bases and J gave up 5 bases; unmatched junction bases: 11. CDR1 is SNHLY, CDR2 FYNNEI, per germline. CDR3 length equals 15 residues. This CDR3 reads CASSPTGQALYGYTF. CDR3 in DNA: TGTGCCAGCAGCCCGACGGGACAGGCCCTATATGGCTACACCTTC.

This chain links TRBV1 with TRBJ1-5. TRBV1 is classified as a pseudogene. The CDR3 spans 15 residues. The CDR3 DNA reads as TGCACCAGCAGCCAAGAGTCCGGTGTCAATCAGCCCCAGCATTTT. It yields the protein CTSSQESGVNQPQHF.

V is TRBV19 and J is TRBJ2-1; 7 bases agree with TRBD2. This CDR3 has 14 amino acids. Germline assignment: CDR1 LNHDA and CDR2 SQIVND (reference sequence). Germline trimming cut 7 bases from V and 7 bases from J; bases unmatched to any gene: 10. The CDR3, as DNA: TGTGCCAGTAAACTAGCGTCATCTAGGAATGAGCAGTTCTTC. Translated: CASKLASSRNEQFF.

The CDR3 coding sequence is TGTGCCAGCAGTCTAACTCTGGACAGTGTAGGAAACACCATATATTTT. Translating it yields CASSLTLDSVGNTIYF. V gene TRBV28 combines with J gene TRBJ1-3; D is possibly TRBD1 (6 bases). The CDR3 runs 16 residues. Per germline, CDR1 MDHEN and CDR2 SYDVKM. The V and J ends lost 5 bases and 4 bases respectively, with 18 bases between them.

The CDR3, as DNA: TGTGCCACCAGTGATTTGCGGCTAGCGGGATGCGCAGATACGCAGTATTTT. Translation gives CATSDLRLAGCADTQYF. The J gene is TRBJ2-3, the V gene TRBV24-1; 9 nucleotides match TRBD2. This CDR3 region has 17 residues. Unmatched junction bases numbered 7, after V lost 0 bases and J lost 4 bases. In germline, CDR1 is KGHDR, CDR2 SFDVKD.

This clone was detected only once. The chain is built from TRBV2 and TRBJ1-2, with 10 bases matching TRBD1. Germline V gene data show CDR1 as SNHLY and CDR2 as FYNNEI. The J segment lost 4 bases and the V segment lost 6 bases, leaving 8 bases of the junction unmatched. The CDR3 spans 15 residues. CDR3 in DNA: TGTGCCAGCAGGCCGGGACAGGGGTTTGGCTATGGCTACACCTTC. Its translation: CASRPGQGFGYGYTF. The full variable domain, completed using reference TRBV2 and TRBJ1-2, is EPEVTQTPSHQVTQMGQEVILRCVPISNHLYFYWYRQILGQKVEFLVSFYNNEISEKSEIFDDQFSVERPDGSNFTLKIRSTKLEDSAMYFCASRPGQGFGYGYTFGSGTRLTVV.

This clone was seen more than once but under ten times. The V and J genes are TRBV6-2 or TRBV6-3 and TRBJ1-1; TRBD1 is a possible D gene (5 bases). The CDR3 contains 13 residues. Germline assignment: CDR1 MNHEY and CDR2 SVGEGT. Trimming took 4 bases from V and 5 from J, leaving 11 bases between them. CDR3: CASSFWGGTEAFF. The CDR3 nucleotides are TGTGCCAGCAGTTTTTGGGGGGGGACTGAAGCTTTCTTT.

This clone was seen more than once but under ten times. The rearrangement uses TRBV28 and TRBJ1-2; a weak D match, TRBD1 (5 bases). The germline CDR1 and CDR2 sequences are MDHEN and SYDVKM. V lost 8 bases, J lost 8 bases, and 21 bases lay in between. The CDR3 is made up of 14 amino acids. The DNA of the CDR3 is TGTGCCAGCCCCTCCGGCGGGGGGATGTTGGGCTACACCTTC. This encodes CASPSGGGMLGYTF.

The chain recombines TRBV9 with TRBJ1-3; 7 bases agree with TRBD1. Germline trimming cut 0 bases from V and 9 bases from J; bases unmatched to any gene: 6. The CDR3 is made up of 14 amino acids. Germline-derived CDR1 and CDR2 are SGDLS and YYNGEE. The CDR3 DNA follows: TGTGCCAGCAGCGTAGAAGGACAGGATGCCACCATATATTTT. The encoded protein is CASSVEGQDATIYF. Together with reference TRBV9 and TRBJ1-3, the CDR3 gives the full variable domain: DSGVTQTPKHLITATGQRVTLRCSPRSGDLSVYWYQQSLDQGLQFLIQYYNGEERAKGNILERFSAQQFPDLHSELNLSSLELGDSALYFCASSVEGQDATIYFGEGSWLTVV.

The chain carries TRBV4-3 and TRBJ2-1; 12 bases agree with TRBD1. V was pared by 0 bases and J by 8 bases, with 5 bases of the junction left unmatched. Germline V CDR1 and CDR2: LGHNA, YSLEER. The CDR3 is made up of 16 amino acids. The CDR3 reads CASSQDSGQGAYEQFF. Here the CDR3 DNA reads TGCGCCAGCAGCCAAGACTCGGGACAGGGGGCCTATGAGCAGTTCTTC.

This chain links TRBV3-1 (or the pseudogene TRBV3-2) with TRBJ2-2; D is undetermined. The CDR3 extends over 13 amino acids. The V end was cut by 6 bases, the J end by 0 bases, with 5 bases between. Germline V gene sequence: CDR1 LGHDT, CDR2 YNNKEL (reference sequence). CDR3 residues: CASRQPNTGELFF. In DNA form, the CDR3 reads TGTGCCAGCAGACAGCCGAACACCGGGGAGCTGTTTTTT.